These T cell receptor beta chains were read from a single sample in a study of cytomegalovirus exposure and HLA in healthy donors. The repertoire was sequenced with immunoSEQ multiplex PCR; TCRdb's copy has only in-frame clones and lacks some. The data show over 200,000 clones, with more than 70% seen just once and about 1.2% held by the top ten. The sequenced material came from PBMCs. The receptors were gathered from a human donor in good health. Each CDR3 is given with its conserved first and last residue. Fields, in order: clone size, V gene, D gene, J gene, CDR3 protein, CDR3 DNA. D genes are given only for firm matches. The size field is filled for only some rows; it gives once, few, many or a size class.

.	TRBV7-2	TRBD1	TRBJ1-2	CASSQGQGVHGYTF	TGTGCCAGCAGCCAAGGACAGGGAGTCCATGGCTACACCTTC
.	TRBV13	TRBD1	TRBJ2-1	CASSSGTGGNEQFF	TGTGCCAGCAGTTCCGGGACAGGGGGGAATGAGCAGTTCTTC
.	TRBV4-1	.	TRBJ1-4	CASSQDRRTSTNEKLFF	TGCGCCAGCAGCCAAGATAGAAGGACATCGACTAATGAAAAACTGTTTTTT
.	TRBV7-9	TRBD1	TRBJ2-7	CASSAQQGRNEQYF	TGTGCCAGCAGCGCCCAACAGGGGCGCAACGAGCAGTACTTC
.	TRBV5-1	TRBD1	TRBJ2-2	CASSLGTGRSGELFF	TGCGCCAGCAGCTTAGGGACAGGGAGGAGCGGGGAGCTGTTTTTT
.	TRBV2	TRBD1	TRBJ1-4	CASRLTGPNEKLFF	TGTGCCAGCAGGCTGACAGGGCCTAATGAAAAACTGTTTTTT
.	TRBV10-3	TRBD2	TRBJ2-5	CASGSGPETQYF	TGTGCCTCCGGTAGCGGGCCAGAGACCCAGTACTTC
.	TRBV30	.	TRBJ2-3	CAWSVLAVSTDTQYF	TGTGCCTGGAGTGTACTCGCGGTTAGCACAGATACGCAGTATTTT
.	TRBV14	.	TRBJ1-4	CASSQPLINEKLFF	TGTGCCAGCAGCCAACCACTGATTAATGAAAAACTGTTTTTT
once	TRBV4-3	.	TRBJ2-7	CASSQAQGPYEQYF	TGCGCCAGCAGCCAAGCACAGGGCCCCTACGAGCAGTACTTC
.	TRBV10-1	TRBD1	TRBJ2-1	CASSESRGTGANEQFF	TGCGCCAGCAGTGAGTCGCGAGGGACAGGGGCCAATGAGCAGTTCTTC
.	TRBV5-1	TRBD2	TRBJ2-5	CASNLGGQETQYF	TGCGCCAGCAACCTGGGAGGGCAGGAGACCCAGTACTTC
few	TRBV18	.	TRBJ1-4	CASSPGVAEKLFF	TGTGCCAGCTCACCTGGAGTGGCAGAAAAACTGTTTTTT
.	TRBV7-8	.	TRBJ2-5	CASSLGRSWETQYF	TGTGCCAGCAGCTTAGGGCGGTCCTGGGAGACCCAGTACTTC
.	TRBV9	.	TRBJ1-2	CASRGGRHYGYTF	TGTGCCAGCAGGGGGGGGCGGCACTATGGCTACACCTTC
.	TRBV10-3	TRBD1	TRBJ1-2	CAINSRTGVRGYTF	TGTGCCATCAACTCACGGACAGGGGTGCGTGGCTACACCTTC
.	TRBV2	TRBD2	TRBJ2-5	CAIRTSGQETQYF	TGTGCCATCCGGACTAGCGGGCAAGAGACCCAGTACTTC
.	TRBV4-3	.	TRBJ1-2	CASSPKGVAYGYTF	TGCGCCAGCAGCCCTAAGGGGGTTGCCTATGGCTACACCTTC
once	TRBV30	TRBD2	TRBJ2-1	CAWTTSGPSSYNEQFF	TGTGCCTGGACAACTAGCGGGCCCAGCTCCTACAATGAGCAGTTCTTC
few	TRBV6-6	TRBD1	TRBJ2-7	CASRGDRGYSYEQYF	TGTGCCAGCAGGGGGGACAGGGGTTATTCCTACGAGCAGTACTTC
few	TRBV5-1	.	TRBJ1-1	CASSLVGPLGGNTEAFF	TGCGCCAGCAGCTTGGTTGGCCCATTGGGGGGGAACACTGAAGCTTTCTTT
few	TRBV10-3	.	TRBJ2-7	CAIRTQGSYEQYF	TGTGCCATCAGGACACAGGGTTCCTACGAGCAGTACTTC
.	TRBV19	TRBD2	TRBJ2-5	CASSLRLADQETQYF	TGTGCCAGTAGTCTAAGGCTAGCGGACCAAGAGACCCAGTACTTC
.	TRBV5-4	.	TRBJ1-1	CASSLFYRNTEAFF	TGTGCCAGCAGCTTGTTTTATAGGAACACTGAAGCTTTCTTT
.	TRBV7-9	TRBD2	TRBJ2-2	CASSSRGAWQRENTGELFF	TGTGCCAGCAGCTCCCGTGGGGCCTGGCAGCGGGAGAACACCGGGGAGCTGTTTTTT
once	TRBV5-1	TRBD2	TRBJ2-6	CASSSSYSSGISGANVLTF	TGCGCCAGCAGCTCCAGTTATTCTAGCGGTATTTCAGGGGCCAACGTCCTGACTTTC
.	TRBV5-1	TRBD2	TRBJ2-7	CASSVQTSGRASGYEQYF	TGCGCCAGCAGCGTACAGACTAGCGGGAGGGCTTCGGGCTACGAGCAGTACTTC
once	TRBV12-5	.	TRBJ2-1	CASGLESSYNEQFF	TGTGCTAGTGGTTTAGAGTCCTCCTACAATGAGCAGTTCTTC
once	TRBV5-4	TRBD1	TRBJ2-5	CASSSSRQGAKETQYF	TGTGCCAGCAGCTCCTCCAGACAGGGGGCGAAAGAGACCCAGTACTTC
.	TRBV5-8	TRBD2	TRBJ2-1	CASSLVGSGAYNEQFF	TGTGCCAGCAGCTTGGTGGGTAGCGGGGCCTACAATGAGCAGTTCTTC
.	TRBV5-4	TRBD2	TRBJ2-7	CASSLAASGTHEQYF	TGTGCCAGCAGCTTGGCGGCTAGCGGGACCCACGAGCAGTACTTC
.	TRBV9	TRBD2	TRBJ2-3	CASSGGVWGRADTQYF	TGTGCCAGCAGCGGGGGAGTTTGGGGGAGGGCAGATACGCAGTATTTT
.	TRBV28	TRBD2	TRBJ2-3	CASRGGGTDTQYF	TGTGCCAGTCGGGGGGGTGGCACAGATACGCAGTATTTT